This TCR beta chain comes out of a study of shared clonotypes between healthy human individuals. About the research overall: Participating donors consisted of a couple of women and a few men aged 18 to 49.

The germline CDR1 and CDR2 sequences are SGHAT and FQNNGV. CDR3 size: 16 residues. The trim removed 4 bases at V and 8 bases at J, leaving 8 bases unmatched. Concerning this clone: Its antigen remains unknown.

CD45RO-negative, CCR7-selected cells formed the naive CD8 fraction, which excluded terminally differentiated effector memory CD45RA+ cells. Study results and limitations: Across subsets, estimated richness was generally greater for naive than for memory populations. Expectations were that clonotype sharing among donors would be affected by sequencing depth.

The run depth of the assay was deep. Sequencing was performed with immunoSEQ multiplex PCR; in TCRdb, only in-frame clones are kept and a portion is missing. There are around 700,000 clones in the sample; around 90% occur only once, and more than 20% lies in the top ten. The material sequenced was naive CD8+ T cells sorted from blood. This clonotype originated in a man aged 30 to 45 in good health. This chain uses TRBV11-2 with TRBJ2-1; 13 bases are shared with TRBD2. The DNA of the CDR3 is TGTGCCAGCAGCTCGAGGACTAGCGGGGGTCTGCATGAGCAGTTCTTC. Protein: CASSSRTSGGLHEQFF.